This TCR beta chain was captured in a study of blood T cell repertoires in COVID-19. Study information: COVID-19 samples from acute and convalescent phases originated in the United States, Italy and Spain.

Authors' data handling: Using reference gene primer amplification, nucleated cell counts were estimated. This table comes from immunoSEQ multiplex PCR, and its TCRdb copy is limited to in-frame clones, with some not included. V, J and clone size are those of that table, while D and trimming were read from the DNA. The repertoire consists of 57,000 or so clones, with under 80% occurring once and the leading ten covering over 15%. This clone was detected a few times. The sample consisted of peripheral blood. The receptor was isolated from a man aged 55 to 70 with acute or convalescent COVID-19.

Here the CDR3 reads CASSQDIPGGGDEQFF. The CDR3 nucleotides are TGCGCCAGCAGCCAAGATATTCCGGGAGGGGGCGATGAGCAGTTCTTC. The gene calls are TRBV4-3 and TRBJ2-1, with a weak D call TRBD2 (8 bases). The V end lost 0 bases, the J end lost 8 bases, and 17 bases lay between the germline ends. This CDR3 has 16 amino acids. Germline V gene data show CDR1 as LGHNA and CDR2 as YSLEER.